This TCR beta chain was recorded in a study of blood T cells in healthy people across ages. The study's findings and limits: Getting older went along with TCR beta diversity per million T cells dropping roughly linearly.

In this sample, this clonotype turned up a few times. Its antigen is not identified. Germline V lookup: CDR1 GTSNPN, CDR2 SVGIG (reference sequence). This CDR3 contains 14 residues. Trimming left V 3 bases short and J 5 bases short, with 13 bases between. A second PCR, run for about 6 to 11 cycles, used a sample-barcoded 5' primer plus a J-beta primer mix. TCRdb re-analysed the 5' RACE reads in MiXCR, keeping a single row per CDR3 protein. The data show 550,000 to 800,000 distinct CDR3 sequences, with approximately 31% seen just once and 15% to 17% held by the top ten. The draw of peripheral blood yielded 8.5 to 10 milliliters from each donor.

The V gene is TRBV30, the J gene TRBJ1-4; no firm D call. Sequenced material: blood. This receptor was obtained from a woman older than 75 in good health. Written as DNA, the CDR3 is TGTGCCTGGAGAAACCCCGGGGAGAATGAAAAACTGTTTTTT. Translation: CAWRNPGENEKLFF.